The clone carrying this T cell receptor (beta chain) showed up just once. Its cognate antigen is unknown. A junction end diverges from the germline sequence, so it may reflect a read error. Profiling relied on immunoSEQ multiplex PCR, and the TCRdb table lists in-frame clones only, not all of them. The profile shows approximately 150,000 clones, 92% of them singletons. These data belong to a study of T cell responses to AZD1222 COVID-19 vaccine. Study observations and caveats: Dominant at 160-218 and 743-854, vaccine-associated CD4 TCRs also spanned spike. Two doses of AZD1222 preceded a rise in Spike-specific TCR breadth and depth. Mostly white British, mostly female donors; authors suggested clonal diversity may be underestimated. Unmutated regions of variants are reportedly targeted by nearly half of spike-specific TCRs.

The CDR3 sequence is 11 residues long. Germline CDR1 is ENHRY and CDR2 is SYGVKD. The TCR was taken from an adult who received the AZD1222 COVID-19 vaccine. Material: peripheral blood, obtained 28 days after the second AZD1222 dose. The rearrangement joins TRBV10-3 to TRBJ1-2; no clear D. The CDR3 protein is CATSIHYGYTF. The CDR3, as DNA: TGTGCCACCAGTATCCATTACGGCTACACCTTC.